Below, one T cell receptor beta chain is given with its context. Antigen: not known. Germline V gene lookup returns CDR1 SGHRS and CDR2 YFSETQ. The CDR3 has 16 amino acids. The junction had 8 bases not matched to a gene; V was cut back by 4 bases and J by 7 bases. The sample comes from a study of PD-1 blockade in classical Hodgkin lymphoma. Findings of the study overall: Reports described newly diagnosed patients as having lower baseline TCR diversity than healthy donors.

As to time point: cycle 4 day 1 (C4D1), after around six weeks of nivolumab. Every patient relapsed after autologous stem cell transplantation, and brentuximab vedotin exposure varied. Magnetic negative selection of thawed PBMCs was the method by which CD4+ T cells were purified. TCRdb's copy holds only in-frame clones and misses some; the assay was immunoSEQ multiplex PCR. The sample lists roughly 18,000 clones, about 75% seen once, with around 2.5% in the top ten. This material consisted of CD4+ T cells from blood, taken before the fourth cycle of nivolumab. This chain connects TRBV5-1 to TRBJ2-1; TRBD2 matches 13 bases. The TCR sequence derives from a human donor with classical Hodgkin lymphoma. The DNA of the CDR3 is TGCGCCAGCAGCCCTCGGACTAGCGGGAGACTGAATGAGCAGTTCTTC. This encodes CASSPRTSGRLNEQFF.